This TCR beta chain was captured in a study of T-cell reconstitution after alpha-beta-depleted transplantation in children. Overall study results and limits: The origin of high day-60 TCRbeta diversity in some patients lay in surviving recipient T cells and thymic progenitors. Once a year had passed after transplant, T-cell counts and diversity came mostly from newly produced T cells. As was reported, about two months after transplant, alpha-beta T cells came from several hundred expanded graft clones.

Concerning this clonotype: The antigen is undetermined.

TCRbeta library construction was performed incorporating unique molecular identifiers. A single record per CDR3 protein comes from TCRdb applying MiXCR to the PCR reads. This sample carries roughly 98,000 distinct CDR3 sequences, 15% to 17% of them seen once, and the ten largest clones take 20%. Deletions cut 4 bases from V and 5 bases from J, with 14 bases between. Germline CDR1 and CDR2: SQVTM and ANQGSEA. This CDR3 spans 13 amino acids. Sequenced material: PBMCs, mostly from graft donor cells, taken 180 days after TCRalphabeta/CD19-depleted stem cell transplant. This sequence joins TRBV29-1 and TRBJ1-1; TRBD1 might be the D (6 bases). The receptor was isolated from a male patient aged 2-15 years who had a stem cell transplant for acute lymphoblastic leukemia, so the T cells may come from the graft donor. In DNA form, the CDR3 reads TGCAGCGTTGCACAGGGTTTGGGGACTGAAGCTTTCTTT. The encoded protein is CSVAQGLGTEAFF.